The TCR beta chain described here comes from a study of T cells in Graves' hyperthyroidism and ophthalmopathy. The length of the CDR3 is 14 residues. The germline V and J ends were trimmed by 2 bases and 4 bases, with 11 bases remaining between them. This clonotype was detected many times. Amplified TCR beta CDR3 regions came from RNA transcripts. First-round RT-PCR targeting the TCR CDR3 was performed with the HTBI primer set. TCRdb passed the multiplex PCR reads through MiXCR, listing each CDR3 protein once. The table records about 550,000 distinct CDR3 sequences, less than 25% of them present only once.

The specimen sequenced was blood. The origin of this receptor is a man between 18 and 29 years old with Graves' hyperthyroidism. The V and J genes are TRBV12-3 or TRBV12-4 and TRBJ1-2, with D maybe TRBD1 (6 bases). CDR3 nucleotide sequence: TGTGCCAGCAGTTTATACAGGGAATTCTATGGCTACACCTTC. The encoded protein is CASSLYREFYGYTF.